This note documents a single TCR beta chain sequence. The source of the sample is a study of blood T cell repertoires in COVID-19. The length of the CDR3 is 17 residues. CDR1 SGHNT and CDR2 YYREEE come from the germline V gene (reference sequence). After removal of 2 bases from V and 1 base from J, the junction contained 5 bases not matched to a gene. Sequenced by immunoSEQ multiplex PCR; TCRdb stores in-frame clones only, minus some. This sample carries 200,000 to 250,000 clones, around 84% of them seen once, and the ten largest clones take roughly 11%. The origin of this receptor is a man aged 45-65 years with COVID-19, enrolled during active disease. The chain couples TRBV5-4 to TRBJ2-2, with TRBD2 identical over 10 bases. Sequenced sample: peripheral blood. The CDR3 DNA follows: TGTGCCAGCAGCTTTGGCCGGACTAGCGGGAACACCGGGGAGCTGTTTTTT. Translated: CASSFGRTSGNTGELFF.